The T cell receptor beta chain under discussion was sequenced for a study of identical twins. The CDR3 is 14 amino acids. The V end was cut by 2 bases, the J end by 8 bases, with 15 bases between. Germline lookup yields CDR1 MNHEY and CDR2 SVGAGI. This clonotype was counted only a few times. The antigen remains unidentified. Template switching created a universal primer site, and the cDNA included unique molecular identifiers. In TCRdb, the 5' RACE reads were re-called with MiXCR into one record per CDR3 protein. The sample holds under 900,000 distinct CDR3 sequences, more than 9% seen once. Study-level results: The models systematically underestimated how much out-of-frame TCR alpha was shared in monozygotic twins.

Donors uniformly comprised healthy Caucasians. This sample was shared with a second study, whose subject was yellow fever vaccine responses in identical twins. That paper notes: It has been reported that, in twins, the vaccine T cell response seemed partly convergent and partly personalized.

Sequenced material: PBMCs. The chain joins TRBV6-5 to TRBJ1-2; tentatively, D is TRBD1 (5 bases). This clonotype originated in a woman aged 18-29 years in good health. The CDR3 DNA is TGTGCCAGCAGTTACGGGGCCCCGTTAAGGGGCTACACCTTC. Translating it yields CASSYGAPLRGYTF.